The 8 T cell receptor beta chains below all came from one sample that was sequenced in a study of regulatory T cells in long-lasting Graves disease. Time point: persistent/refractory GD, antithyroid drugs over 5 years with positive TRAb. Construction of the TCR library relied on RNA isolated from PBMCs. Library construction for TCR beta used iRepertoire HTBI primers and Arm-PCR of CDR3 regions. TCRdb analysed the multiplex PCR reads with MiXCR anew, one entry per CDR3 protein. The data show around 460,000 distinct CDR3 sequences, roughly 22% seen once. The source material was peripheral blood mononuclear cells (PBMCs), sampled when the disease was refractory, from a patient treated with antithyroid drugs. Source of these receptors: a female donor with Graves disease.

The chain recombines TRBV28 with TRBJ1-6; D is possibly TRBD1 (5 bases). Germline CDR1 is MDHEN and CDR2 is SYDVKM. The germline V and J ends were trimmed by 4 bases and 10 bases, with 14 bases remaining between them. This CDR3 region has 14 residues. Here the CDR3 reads CASSSPGRGSPLHF. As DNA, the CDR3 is TGTGCCAGCAGTTCCCCGGGACGAGGATCACCCCTCCACTTT.

CDR3 DNA: TGTGCCAGCAGTTCTATTTTCTCCTACGAGCAGTACTTC. Translating gives CASSSIFSYEQYF. The gene calls are TRBV28 and TRBJ2-7; D ambiguous. The V gene's germline CDR1 is MDHEN and CDR2 SYDVKM. Deletions cut 4 bases from V and 0 bases from J, with 7 bases between. The CDR3 extends over 13 amino acids.

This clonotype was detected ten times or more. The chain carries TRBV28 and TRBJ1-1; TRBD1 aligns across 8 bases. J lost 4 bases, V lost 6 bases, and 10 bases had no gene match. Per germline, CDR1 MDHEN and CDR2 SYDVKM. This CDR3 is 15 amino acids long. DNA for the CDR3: TGTGCCAGCAGACCAGGGGGCGCGGACGCCACTGAAGCTTTCTTT. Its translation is CASRPGGADATEAFF.

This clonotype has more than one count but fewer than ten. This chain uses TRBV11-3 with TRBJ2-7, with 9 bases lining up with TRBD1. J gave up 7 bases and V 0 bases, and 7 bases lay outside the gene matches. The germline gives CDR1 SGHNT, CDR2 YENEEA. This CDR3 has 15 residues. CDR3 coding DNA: TGTGCCAGCAGCTTAGATGGGACAGGGAATCGGGAGCAGTACTTC. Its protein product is CASSLDGTGNREQYF. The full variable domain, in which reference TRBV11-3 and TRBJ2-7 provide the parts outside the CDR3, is EAGVVQSPRYKIIEKKQPVAFWCNPISGHNTLYWYLQNLGQGPELLIRYENEEAVDDSQLPKDRFSAERLKGVDSTLKIQPAELGDSAVYLCASSLDGTGNREQYFGPGTRLTVT.

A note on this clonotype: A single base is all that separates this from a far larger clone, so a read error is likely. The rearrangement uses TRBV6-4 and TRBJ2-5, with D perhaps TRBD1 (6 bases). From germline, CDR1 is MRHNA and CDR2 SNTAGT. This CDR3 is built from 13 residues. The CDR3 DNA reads TGTGCCCTGTCGTATAGGGGGAGTGAGACCCAGTGCTTC. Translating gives CALSYRGSETQCF.

Here the CDR3 reads CASSFRGAYNEQFF. The CDR3 nucleotides are TGTGCCAGCAGCTTTAGGGGGGCCTACAATGAGCAGTTCTTC. The chain joins TRBV5-4 to TRBJ2-1, with D possibly called TRBD1 or TRBD2 (6 bases each). The germline CDR1 and CDR2 sequences are SGHNT and YYREEE (reference sequence). V was pared by 2 bases and J by 2 bases, with 8 bases between. The CDR3 has 14 amino acids.

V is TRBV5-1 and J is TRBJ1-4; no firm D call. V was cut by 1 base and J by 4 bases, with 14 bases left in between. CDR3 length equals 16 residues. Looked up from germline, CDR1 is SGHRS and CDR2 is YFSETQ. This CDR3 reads CASSLSSGEGNEKLFF. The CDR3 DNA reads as TGCGCCAGCAGCTTGAGTTCGGGAGAGGGTAATGAAAAACTGTTTTTT.

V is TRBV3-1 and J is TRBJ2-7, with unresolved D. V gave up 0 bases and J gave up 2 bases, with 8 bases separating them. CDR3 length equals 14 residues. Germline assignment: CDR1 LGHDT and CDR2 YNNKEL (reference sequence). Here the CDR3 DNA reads TGTGCCAGCAGCCAAGACCGGGTTCCCTACGAGCAGTACTTC. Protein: CASSQDRVPYEQYF.